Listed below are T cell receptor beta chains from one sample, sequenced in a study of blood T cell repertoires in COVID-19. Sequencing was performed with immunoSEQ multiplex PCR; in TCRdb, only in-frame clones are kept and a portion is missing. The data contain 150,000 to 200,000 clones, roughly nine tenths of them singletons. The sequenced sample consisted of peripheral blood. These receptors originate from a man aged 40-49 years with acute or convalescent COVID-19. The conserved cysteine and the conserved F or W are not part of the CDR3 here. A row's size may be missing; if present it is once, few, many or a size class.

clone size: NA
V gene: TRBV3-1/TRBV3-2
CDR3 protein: ASSQDQGGYGYT

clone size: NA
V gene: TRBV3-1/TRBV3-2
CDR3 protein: ASSQAWTGDQPQH

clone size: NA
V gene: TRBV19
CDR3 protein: ASSIGGQRNSPLH

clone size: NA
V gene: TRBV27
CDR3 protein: ASSRLAGGLSTDTQY

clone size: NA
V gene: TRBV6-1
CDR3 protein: ASSEGTARDEQF

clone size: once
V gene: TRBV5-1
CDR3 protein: ASSLRAGGMGETQY

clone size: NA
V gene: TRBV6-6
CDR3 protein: ATRGSGLSYEQY

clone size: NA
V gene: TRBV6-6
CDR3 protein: ASFGGPLETQY

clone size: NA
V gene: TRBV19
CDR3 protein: ASSYSAGGTSGNTIY

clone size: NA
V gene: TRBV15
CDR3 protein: ATRIRVGPVNEAF

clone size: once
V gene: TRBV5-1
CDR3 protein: ASREQGSGNTIY

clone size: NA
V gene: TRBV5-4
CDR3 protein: ASSLGIQETQY

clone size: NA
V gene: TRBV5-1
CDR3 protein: ASSGQGSTDTQY

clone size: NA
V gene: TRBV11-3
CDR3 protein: ASSPGWAGAPYEQY

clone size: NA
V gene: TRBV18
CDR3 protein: ASSPQRDYGYT

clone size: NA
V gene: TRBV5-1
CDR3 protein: ASSLGRGNQPQH

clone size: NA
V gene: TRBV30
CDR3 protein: AWSVPQGLLRVQEETQY

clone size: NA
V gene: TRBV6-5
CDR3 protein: ASRPGDTSYEQY

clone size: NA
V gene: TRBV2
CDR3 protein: ASSEYRVGGYT

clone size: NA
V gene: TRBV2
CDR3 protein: ASSGRWTNEKLF

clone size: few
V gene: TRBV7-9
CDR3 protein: ASSLTLNTEAF

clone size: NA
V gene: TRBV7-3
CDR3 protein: ASSLLGGGEQY